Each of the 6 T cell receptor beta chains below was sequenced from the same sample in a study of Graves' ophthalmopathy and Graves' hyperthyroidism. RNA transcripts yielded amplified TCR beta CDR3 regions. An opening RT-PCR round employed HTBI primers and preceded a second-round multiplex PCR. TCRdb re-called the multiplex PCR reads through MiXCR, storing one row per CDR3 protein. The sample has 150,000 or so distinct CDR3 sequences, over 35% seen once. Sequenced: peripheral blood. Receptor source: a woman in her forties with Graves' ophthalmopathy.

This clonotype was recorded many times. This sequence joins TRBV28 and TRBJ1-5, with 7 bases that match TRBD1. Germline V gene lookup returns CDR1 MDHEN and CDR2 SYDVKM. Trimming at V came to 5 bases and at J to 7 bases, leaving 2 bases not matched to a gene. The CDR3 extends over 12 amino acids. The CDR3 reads CASSDRVQPQHF. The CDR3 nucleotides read TGTGCCAGCAGTGACAGGGTCCAGCCCCAGCATTTT.

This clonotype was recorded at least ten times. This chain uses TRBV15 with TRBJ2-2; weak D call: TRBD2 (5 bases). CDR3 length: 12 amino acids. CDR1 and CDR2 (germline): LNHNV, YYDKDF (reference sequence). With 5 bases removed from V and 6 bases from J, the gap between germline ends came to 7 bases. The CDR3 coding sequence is TGTGCCACCAGCGTCGGGGCCGGGGAGCTGTTTTTT. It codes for CATSVGAGELFF.

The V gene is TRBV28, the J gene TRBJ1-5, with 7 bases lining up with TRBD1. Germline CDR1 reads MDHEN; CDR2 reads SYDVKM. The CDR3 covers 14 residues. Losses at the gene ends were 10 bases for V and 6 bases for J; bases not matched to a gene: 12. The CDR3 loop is CAMRRAGGSQPQHF. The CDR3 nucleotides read TGTGCCATGCGGCGGGCAGGGGGTAGTCAGCCCCAGCATTTT.

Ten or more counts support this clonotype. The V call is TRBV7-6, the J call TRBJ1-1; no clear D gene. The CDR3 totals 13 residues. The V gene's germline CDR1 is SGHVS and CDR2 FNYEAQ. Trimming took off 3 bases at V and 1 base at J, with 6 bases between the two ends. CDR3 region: CASSFGPNTEAFF. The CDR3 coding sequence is TGTGCCAGCAGCTTCGGTCCGAACACTGAAGCTTTCTTT.

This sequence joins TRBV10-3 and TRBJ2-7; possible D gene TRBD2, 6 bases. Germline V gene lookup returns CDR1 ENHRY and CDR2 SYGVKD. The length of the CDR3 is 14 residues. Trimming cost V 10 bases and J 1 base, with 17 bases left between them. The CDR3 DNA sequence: TGTGCCAGCGGGACCGGGACGAGTTCCTACGAGCAGTACTTC. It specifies CASGTGTSSYEQYF.

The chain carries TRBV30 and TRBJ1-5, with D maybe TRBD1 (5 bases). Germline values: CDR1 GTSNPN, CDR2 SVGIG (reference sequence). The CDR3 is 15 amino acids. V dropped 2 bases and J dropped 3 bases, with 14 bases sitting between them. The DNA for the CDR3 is TGTGCCTGGAGTTTCGGGGCAGCCTCCAATCAGCCCCAGCATTTT. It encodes CAWSFGAASNQPQHF.